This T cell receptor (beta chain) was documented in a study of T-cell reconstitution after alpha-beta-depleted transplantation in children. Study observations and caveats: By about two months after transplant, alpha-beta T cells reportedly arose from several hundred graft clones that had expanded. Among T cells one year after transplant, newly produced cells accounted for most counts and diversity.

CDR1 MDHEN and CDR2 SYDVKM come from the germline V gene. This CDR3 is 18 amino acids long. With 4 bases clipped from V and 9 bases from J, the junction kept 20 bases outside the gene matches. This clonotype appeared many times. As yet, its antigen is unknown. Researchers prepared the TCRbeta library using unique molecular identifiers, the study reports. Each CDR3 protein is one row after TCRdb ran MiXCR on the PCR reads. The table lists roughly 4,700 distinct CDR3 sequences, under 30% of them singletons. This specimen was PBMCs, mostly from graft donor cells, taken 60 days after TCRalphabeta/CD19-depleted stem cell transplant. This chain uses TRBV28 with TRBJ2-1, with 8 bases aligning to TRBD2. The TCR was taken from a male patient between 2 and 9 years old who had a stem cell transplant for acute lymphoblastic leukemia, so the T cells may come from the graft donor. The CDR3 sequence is CASSSGLATVPSWSEQFF. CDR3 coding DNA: TGTGCCAGCAGTTCAGGACTAGCAACAGTCCCCTCCTGGAGTGAGCAGTTCTTC.